This T cell receptor (beta chain) was obtained from a study of CD8 T cells in ankylosing spondylitis. Study conclusions and caveats: Reportedly, disease-linked clones are significantly enriched in ankylosing spondylitis patients' matched synovial fluid. In ankylosing spondylitis blood, a motif of fewer than 10 highly homologous TCR beta variants appeared characteristic. The authors found the disease-linked clones to be CD8+ and relatively rare in peripheral blood.

Concerning this clonotype itself: Its antigen is unidentified.

J lost 4 bases, V lost 3 bases, and 4 bases had no gene match. From germline, CDR1 is KGHSH and CDR2 LQKENI. The CDR3 extends over 14 amino acids. For TCR beta, libraries came from quantitative 5'-RACE with molecular barcodes. Via MiXCR, TCRdb re-called the 5' RACE reads, giving one row per CDR3 protein. The sample gives fewer than 500,000 distinct CDR3 sequences, more than 20% of which show up once; about a sixth is in the top ten. Material: blood, either unsorted or a sorted T cell fraction (not recorded which). This chain connects TRBV18 to TRBJ2-7; 9 nucleotides agree with TRBD1. This clonotype was sampled from a male donor with ankylosing spondylitis. The CDR3 protein is CASSPRQGEYEQYF. For the CDR3, the DNA is TGTGCCAGCTCACCTAGACAGGGGGAATACGAGCAGTACTTC.